This T cell receptor (beta chain) was sequenced in a study of patients and donors after allogeneic stem cell transplantation. A remark on this clonotype: The junction differs from germline at one of its ends, possibly a read error.

TCRdb fed the RT-PCR reads into MiXCR, producing one record per CDR3 protein. The data show under 200,000 distinct CDR3 sequences, about 32% seen once. The TCR originated in a human donor who was either an allogeneic HSCT recipient or a stem cell or donor lymphocyte infusion donor (not recorded which). It is not recorded whose cells these are; they may come from a transplant donor. The specimen sequenced was blood, either unsorted or a sorted T cell fraction (not recorded which).

The CDR3 sequence is CASTQAPGQGDYGYTF. In DNA, the CDR3 is TGTGCCAGCACCCAAGCCCCGGGACAGGGAGACTATGGCTACACCTTC. The chain uses TRBV4-2 and TRBJ1-2; 9 nucleotides agree with TRBD1. The CDR3 loop spans 16 amino acids. Germline assignment: CDR1 LGHNA and CDR2 YNFKEQ.